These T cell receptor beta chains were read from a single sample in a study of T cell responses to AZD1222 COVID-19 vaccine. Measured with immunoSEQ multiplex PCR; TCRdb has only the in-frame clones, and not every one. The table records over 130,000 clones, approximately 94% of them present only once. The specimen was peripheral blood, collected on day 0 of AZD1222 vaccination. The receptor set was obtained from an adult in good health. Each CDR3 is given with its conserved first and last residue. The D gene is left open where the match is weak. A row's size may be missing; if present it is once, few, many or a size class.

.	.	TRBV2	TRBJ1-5	CASSEEAGENQPQHF	TGTGCCAGCAGTGAAGAGGCAGGAGAAAATCAGCCCCAGCATTTT
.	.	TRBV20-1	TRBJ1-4	CSASQDSATNEKLFF	TGCAGTGCTAGTCAGGACAGCGCAACTAATGAAAAACTGTTTTTT
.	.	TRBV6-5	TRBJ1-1	CASSPPSPVEAFF	TGTGCCAGCAGTCCCCCTTCCCCGGTCGAAGCTTTCTTT
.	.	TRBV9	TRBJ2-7	CASSPSGTAGFAQYF	TGTGCCAGCAGCCCGTCCGGGACAGCGGGGTTCGCGCAGTACTTC
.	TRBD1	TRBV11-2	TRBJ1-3	CASSPGQPGNTIYF	TGTGCCAGCAGCCCGGGACAGCCTGGAAACACCATATATTTT
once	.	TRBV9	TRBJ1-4	CASSRRGEIGEKLFF	TGTGCCAGCAGCAGGCGAGGGGAGATTGGGGAAAAACTGTTTTTT
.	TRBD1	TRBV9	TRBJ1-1	CASSETNRGTEAFF	TGTGCCAGCAGCGAGACTAACAGGGGCACTGAAGCTTTCTTT
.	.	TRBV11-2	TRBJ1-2	CASSLNSPSGNGYTF	TGTGCCAGCAGCTTAAACTCCCCTTCGGGGAATGGCTACACCTTC
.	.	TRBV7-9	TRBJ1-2	CASTIQGDGYTF	TGTGCCAGCACCATACAGGGAGATGGCTACACCTTC
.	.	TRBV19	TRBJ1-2	CASSPTSGLGGYTF	TGTGCCAGTAGCCCTACCTCAGGGTTGGGTGGCTACACCTTC
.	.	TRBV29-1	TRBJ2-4	CSVEAPGGDRIQYF	TGCAGCGTTGAAGCCCCCGGCGGGGACCGGATTCAGTACTTC
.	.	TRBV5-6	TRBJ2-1	CASTGPASYNEQFF	TGTGCCAGCACGGGCCCCGCCAGCTACAATGAGCAGTTCTTC
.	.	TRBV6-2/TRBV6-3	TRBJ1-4	CASRYDFNTGGLFF	TGTGCCAGTCGTTACGACTTTAACACCGGTGGACTGTTTTTT
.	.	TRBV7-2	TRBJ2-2	CASSLVGPTGELFF	TGTGCCAGCAGCTTAGTAGGGCCCACCGGGGAGCTGTTTTTT
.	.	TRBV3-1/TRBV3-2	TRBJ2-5	CASSQDWGVGGQETQYF	TGTGCCAGCAGCCAAGATTGGGGGGTCGGGGGACAAGAGACCCAGTACTTC
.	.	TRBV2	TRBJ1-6	CASSPTRVGNSPLHF	TGTGCCAGCAGTCCAACCAGGGTGGGGAATTCACCCCTCCACTTT
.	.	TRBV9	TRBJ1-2	CASSLSGARGYTF	TGTGCCAGCAGCCTCAGCGGGGCGCGCGGCTACACCTTC
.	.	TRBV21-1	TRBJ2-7	CASSNVSGQYEQYF	TGTGCCAGCAGCAACGTGTCTGGACAGTACGAGCAGTACTTC
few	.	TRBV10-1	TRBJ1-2	CASPLAYGYTF	TGCGCCAGCCCCCTAGCCTATGGCTACACCTTC
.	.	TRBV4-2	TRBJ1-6	CASSLRGGRDNSPLHF	TGTGCCAGCAGCCTCCGTGGCGGCCGAGATAATTCACCCCTCCACTTT
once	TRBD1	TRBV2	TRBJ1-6	CASRPGQGNSPLHF	TGTGCCAGCAGACCGGGACAGGGGAATTCACCCCTCCACTTT
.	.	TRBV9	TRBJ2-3	CASSVETGSTDTQYF	TGTGCCAGCAGCGTAGAAACGGGGAGTACAGATACGCAGTATTTT
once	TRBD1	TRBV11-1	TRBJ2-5	CASSGQGVETQYF	TGTGCCAGCAGCGGTCAGGGGGTGGAGACCCAGTACTTC
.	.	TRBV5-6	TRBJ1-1	CASSLGRGNTEAFF	TGTGCCAGCAGCTTGGGCCGGGGGAACACTGAAGCTTTCTTT
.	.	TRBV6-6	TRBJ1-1	CASSYSGLEAFF	TGTGCCAGCAGTTACTCTGGTCTTGAAGCTTTCTTT